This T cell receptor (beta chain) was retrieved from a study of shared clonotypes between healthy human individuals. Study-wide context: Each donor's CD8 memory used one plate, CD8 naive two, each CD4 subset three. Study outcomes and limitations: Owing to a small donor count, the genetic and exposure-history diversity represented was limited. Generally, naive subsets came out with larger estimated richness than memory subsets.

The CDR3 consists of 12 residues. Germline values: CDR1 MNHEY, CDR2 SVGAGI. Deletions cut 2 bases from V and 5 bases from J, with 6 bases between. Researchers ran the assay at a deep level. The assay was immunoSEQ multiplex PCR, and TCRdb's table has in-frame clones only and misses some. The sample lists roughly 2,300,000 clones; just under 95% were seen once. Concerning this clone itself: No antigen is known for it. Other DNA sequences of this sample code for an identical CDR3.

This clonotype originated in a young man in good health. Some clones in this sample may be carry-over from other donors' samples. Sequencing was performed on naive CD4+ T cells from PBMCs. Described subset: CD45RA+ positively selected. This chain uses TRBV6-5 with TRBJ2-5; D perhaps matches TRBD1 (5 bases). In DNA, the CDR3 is TGTGCCAGCAGTTACAGGGGCGAGACCCAGTACTTC. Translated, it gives CASSYRGETQYF.